This T cell receptor (beta chain) came from a study of CD8 T cells in ankylosing spondylitis. This CDR3 has 14 residues. Trimming took 7 bases from V and 3 from J, leaving 12 bases between them. Germline CDR1 is SNHLY and CDR2 is FYNNEI. The TCR beta libraries were generated through quantitative 5'-RACE incorporating molecular barcodes. Each CDR3 protein is one row after TCRdb ran MiXCR on the 5' RACE reads. The sample has 400,000 to 450,000 distinct CDR3 sequences, under 20% seen once. The study's findings and limits: In reactive arthritis synovial fluid and blood, some motif variants had been reported before. A CD8+ phenotype characterized the disease-linked clones, which were relatively rare in peripheral blood. Within ankylosing spondylitis blood, a TCR beta motif made up of several highly homologous variants appeared to be characteristic. Reported data indicate significant enrichment of disease-linked clones within matched ankylosing spondylitis synovial fluid.

Details on this clonotype: Its specificity is not known.

The receptor's source is a male donor with ankylosing spondylitis. The rearrangement uses TRBV2 and TRBJ1-4, with D unresolved. The sample was blood, either unsorted or a sorted T cell fraction (not recorded which). CDR3 coding DNA: TGTGCCAGCACGCCCACGTGGGCTAATGAAAAACTGTTTTTT. Translation: CASTPTWANEKLFF.